This TCR beta chain was identified in a study of shared clonotypes between healthy human individuals. V dropped 4 bases and J dropped 6 bases, with 13 bases sitting between them. This CDR3 comprises 13 residues. Germline V gene lookup returns CDR1 SGHDN and CDR2 FVKESK. Profiled with immunoSEQ multiplex PCR; TCRdb holds only in-frame clones, not every one. The sample lists more than 550,000 clones, 55% to 80% occurring once. The source is a woman aged 30 to 39 in good health. The chain uses TRBV14 and TRBJ2-7; possibly TRBD1 for D (6 bases). Material for sequencing was memory CD4+ T cells sorted from blood. Subset described: CD45RA-negative fraction. This CDR3 reads CASSPNRVGEQYF. In nucleotides, the CDR3 is TGTGCCAGCAGCCCTAACAGGGTAGGCGAGCAGTACTTC.